The clone carrying this TCR beta chain has at least ten counts. With iRepertoire HTBI primers and Arm-PCR of CDR3 regions, TCR beta libraries were built. One entry per CDR3 protein results from TCRdb running MiXCR on the multiplex PCR reads. The repertoire consists of approximately 400,000 distinct CDR3 sequences, with about a quarter occurring once and the leading ten covering roughly 30%. Germline V gene lookup returns CDR1 DFQATT and CDR2 SNEGSKA (reference sequence). The junction had 7 bases not matched to a gene; V was cut back by 6 bases and J by 5 bases. CDR3 length: 12 amino acids. The sample belongs to a study of regulatory T cells in long-lasting Graves disease. Time point here: persistent/refractory GD, antithyroid drugs over 5 years with positive TRAb. With RNA extracted from PBMCs as input, the TCR library was made.

The input for sequencing was peripheral blood mononuclear cells (PBMCs), taken when the disease was refractory, from a patient treated with antithyroid drugs. This receptor was identified in a female donor with Graves disease. The chain joins TRBV20-1 to TRBJ2-7; 7 bases fit TRBD1. CDR3 amino acids: CSAGTGVHEQYF. The CDR3 DNA reads as TGCAGTGCCGGAACAGGGGTCCACGAGCAGTACTTC.